This T cell receptor beta chain was captured in a study of blood T cell repertoires in COVID-19. CDR3 length equals 13 residues. Germline V gives CDR1 LGHDT, CDR2 YNNKEL (reference sequence). The V end lost 4 bases, the J end lost 15 bases, and 19 bases lay between the germline ends. Enrolled through a virtual design, the participants were between about 18 and 100 years of age and came from some 25 US areas. Clones were read by immunoSEQ multiplex PCR, and TCRdb kept only the in-frame ones, dropping some. The sample shows 150,000 to 200,000 clones, 88% of them seen only once. Sequencing used PBMCs or T cells enriched from blood (not recorded which). The TCR sequence derives from a woman younger than 35 who had recovered from COVID-19. The chain employs TRBV3-1 (or the pseudogene TRBV3-2) and TRBJ2-1, with D uncertain. Written as DNA, the CDR3 is TGTGCCAGCAGCCCCCCAGCCAGCTCAGGTCGGTTCTTC. Protein product: CASSPPASSGRFF.